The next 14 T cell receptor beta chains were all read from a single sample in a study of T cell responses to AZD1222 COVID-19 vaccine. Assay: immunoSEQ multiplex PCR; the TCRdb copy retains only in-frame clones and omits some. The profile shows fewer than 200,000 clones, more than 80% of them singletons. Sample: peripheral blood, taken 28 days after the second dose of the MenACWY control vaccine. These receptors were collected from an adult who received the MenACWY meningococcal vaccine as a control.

The CDR3 DNA sequence: TGCAGTGCTAGTATGGTGATGCTCACTGAAGCTTTCTTT. Amino acids: CSASMVMLTEAFF. This sequence joins TRBV20-1 and TRBJ1-1; D not resolved. Germline CDR1 and CDR2: DFQATT and SNEGSKA (reference sequence). The germline V and J ends were trimmed by 3 bases and 4 bases, with 12 bases remaining between them. CDR3 length: 13 amino acids.

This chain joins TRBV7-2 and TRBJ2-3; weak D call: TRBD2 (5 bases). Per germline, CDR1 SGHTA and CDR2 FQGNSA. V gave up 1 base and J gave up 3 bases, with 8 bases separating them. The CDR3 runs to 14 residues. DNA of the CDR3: TGTGCCAGCAGCTTAGAATTAGCGACAGATACGCAGTATTTT. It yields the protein CASSLELATDTQYF.

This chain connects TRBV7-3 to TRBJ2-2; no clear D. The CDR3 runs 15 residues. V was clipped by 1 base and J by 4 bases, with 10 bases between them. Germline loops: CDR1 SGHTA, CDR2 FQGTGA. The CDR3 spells CASSLSRLSTGELFF. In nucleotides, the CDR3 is TGTGCCAGCAGCTTAAGTCGCCTAAGCACCGGGGAGCTGTTTTTT.

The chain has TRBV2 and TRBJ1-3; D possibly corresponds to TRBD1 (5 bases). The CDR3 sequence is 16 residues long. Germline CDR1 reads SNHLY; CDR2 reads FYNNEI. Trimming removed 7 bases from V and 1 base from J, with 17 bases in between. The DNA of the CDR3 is TGTGCCAGCAAGCTCGAGGGACTGACATCTGGAAACACCATATATTTT. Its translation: CASKLEGLTSGNTIYF.

CDR3 protein: CASGLVIGVVGNGELFF. In nucleotides, the CDR3 is TGTGCTAGTGGTTTGGTAATCGGAGTTGTCGGGAACGGGGAGCTGTTTTTT. This chain links TRBV12-5 with TRBJ2-2; tentatively, D is TRBD2 (5 bases). Germline V CDR1 and CDR2: LGHNT, FRNRAP. This CDR3 region has 17 residues. Trimming took off 0 bases at V and 7 bases at J, with 18 bases between the two ends.

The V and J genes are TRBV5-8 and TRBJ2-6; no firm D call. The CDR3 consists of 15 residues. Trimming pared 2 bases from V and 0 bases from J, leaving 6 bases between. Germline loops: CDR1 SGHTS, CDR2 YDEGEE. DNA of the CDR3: TGTGCCAGCAGCTTACTCGGCTCTGGGGCCAACGTCCTGACTTTC. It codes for CASSLLGSGANVLTF.

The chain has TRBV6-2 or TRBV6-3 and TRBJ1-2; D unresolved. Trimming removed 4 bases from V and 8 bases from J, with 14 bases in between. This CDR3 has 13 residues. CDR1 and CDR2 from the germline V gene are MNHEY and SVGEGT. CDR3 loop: CASSWVGIGGYTF. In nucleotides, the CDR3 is TGTGCCAGCAGTTGGGTAGGGATCGGCGGCTACACCTTC.

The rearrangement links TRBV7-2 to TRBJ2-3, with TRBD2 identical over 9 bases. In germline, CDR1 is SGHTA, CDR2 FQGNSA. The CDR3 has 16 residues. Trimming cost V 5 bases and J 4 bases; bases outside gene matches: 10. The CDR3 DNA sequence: TGTGCCAGCAGCCCCCGTGGGGCGGGAGGGCCAGATACGCAGTATTTT. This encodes CASSPRGAGGPDTQYF.

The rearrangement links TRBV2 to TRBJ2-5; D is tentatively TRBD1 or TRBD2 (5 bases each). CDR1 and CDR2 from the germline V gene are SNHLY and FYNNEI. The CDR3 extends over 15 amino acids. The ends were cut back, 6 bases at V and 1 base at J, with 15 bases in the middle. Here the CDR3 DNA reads TGTGCCAGCAGAGACCCGAGGGGCGTCCAAGAGACCCAGTACTTC. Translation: CASRDPRGVQETQYF.

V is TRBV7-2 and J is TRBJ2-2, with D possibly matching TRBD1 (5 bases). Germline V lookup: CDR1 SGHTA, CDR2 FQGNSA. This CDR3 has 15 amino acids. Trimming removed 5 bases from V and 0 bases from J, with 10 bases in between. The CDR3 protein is CASSLTATNTGELFF. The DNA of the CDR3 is TGTGCCAGCAGCCTGACAGCTACGAACACCGGGGAGCTGTTTTTT.

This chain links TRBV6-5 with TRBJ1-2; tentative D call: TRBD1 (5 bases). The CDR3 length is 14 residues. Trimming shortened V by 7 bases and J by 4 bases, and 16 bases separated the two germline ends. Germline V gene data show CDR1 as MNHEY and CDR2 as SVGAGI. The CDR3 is CASIGRVLIYGYTF. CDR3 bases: TGTGCCAGCATCGGCAGGGTTCTTATCTATGGCTACACCTTC.

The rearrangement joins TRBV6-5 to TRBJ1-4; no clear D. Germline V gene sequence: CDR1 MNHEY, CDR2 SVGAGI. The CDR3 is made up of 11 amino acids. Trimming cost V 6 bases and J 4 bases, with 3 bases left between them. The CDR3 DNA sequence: TGTGCCAGCAGACTTAATGAAAAACTGTTTTTT. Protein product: CASRLNEKLFF.

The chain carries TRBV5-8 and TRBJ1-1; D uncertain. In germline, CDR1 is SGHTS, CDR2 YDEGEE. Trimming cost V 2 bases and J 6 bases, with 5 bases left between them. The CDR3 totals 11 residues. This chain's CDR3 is CASSFHAEAFF. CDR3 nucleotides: TGTGCCAGCAGCTTCCACGCTGAAGCTTTCTTT.

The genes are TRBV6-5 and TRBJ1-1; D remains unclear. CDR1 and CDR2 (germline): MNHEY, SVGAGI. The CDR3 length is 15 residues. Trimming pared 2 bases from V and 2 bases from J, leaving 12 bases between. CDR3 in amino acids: CASSYGGSTNTEAFF. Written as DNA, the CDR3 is TGTGCCAGCAGTTACGGCGGGTCTACAAACACTGAAGCTTTCTTT.